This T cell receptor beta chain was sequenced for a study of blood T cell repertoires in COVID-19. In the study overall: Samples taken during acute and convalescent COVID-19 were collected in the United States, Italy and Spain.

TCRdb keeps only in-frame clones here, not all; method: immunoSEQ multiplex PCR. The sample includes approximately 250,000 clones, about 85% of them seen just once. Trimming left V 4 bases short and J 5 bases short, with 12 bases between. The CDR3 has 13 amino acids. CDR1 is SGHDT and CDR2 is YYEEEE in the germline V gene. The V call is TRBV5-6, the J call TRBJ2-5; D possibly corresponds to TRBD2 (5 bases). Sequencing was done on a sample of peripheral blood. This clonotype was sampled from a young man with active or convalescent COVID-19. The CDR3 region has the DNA TGTGCCAGCAGCCCCGGGGATGAGGAGACCCAGTACTTC. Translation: CASSPGDEETQYF.